This T cell receptor (beta chain) was sequenced during a study of blood T cell repertoires in COVID-19. Study overall: The United States, Italy and Spain supplied acute and convalescent COVID-19 samples. The analysed material was cDNA or gDNA that came from T cells, B-cell-depleted T cells, or PBMCs.

Methods used by the authors: Estimated nucleated cell counts came from reference gene primer amplification. The method was immunoSEQ multiplex PCR; TCRdb's version includes in-frame clones alone and lacks a portion of them. The D gene and trimming were derived from the DNA, and the V and J assignments and clone size from that table. The table shows under 250,000 clones, with about 80% occurring only once. The CDR3 totals 15 residues. Germline CDR1 reads KGHSH; CDR2 reads LQKENI. Unmatched junction bases numbered 3, after V lost 4 bases and J lost 0 bases. This chain joins TRBV18 and TRBJ2-3; TRBD2 agrees at 8 bases. The sequence was obtained from a man aged 45-60 years with active or convalescent COVID-19. Input material: peripheral blood. CDR3: CASSRRGASTDTQYF. CDR3 DNA sequence: TGTGCCAGCTCACGGCGGGGGGCTAGCACAGATACGCAGTATTTT.